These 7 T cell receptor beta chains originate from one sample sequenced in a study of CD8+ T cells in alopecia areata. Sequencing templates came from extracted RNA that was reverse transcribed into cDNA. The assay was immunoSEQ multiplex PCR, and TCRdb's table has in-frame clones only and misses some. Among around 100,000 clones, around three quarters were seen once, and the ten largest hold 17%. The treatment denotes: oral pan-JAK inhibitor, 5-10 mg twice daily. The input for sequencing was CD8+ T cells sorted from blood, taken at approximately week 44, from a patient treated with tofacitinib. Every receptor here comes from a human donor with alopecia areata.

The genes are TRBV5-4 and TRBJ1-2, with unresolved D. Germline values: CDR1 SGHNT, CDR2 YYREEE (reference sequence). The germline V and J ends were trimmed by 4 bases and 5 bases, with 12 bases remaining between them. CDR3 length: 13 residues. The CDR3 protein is CASSPDPEYGYTF. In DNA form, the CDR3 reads TGTGCCAGCAGCCCCGACCCCGAATATGGCTACACCTTC.

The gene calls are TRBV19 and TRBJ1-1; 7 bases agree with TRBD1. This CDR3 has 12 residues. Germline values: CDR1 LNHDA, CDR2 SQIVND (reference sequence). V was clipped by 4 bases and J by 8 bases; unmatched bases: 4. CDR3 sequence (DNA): TGTGCCAGTAGTAAAGGGACAGACGAAGCTTTCTTT. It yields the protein CASSKGTDEAFF.

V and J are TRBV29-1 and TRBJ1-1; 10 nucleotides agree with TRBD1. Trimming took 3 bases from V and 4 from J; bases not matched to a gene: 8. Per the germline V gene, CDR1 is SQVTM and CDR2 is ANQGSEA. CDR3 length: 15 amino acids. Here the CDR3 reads CSVDPSGQGGTEAFF. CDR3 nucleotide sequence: TGCAGCGTTGATCCTTCCGGACAGGGGGGCACTGAAGCTTTCTTT.

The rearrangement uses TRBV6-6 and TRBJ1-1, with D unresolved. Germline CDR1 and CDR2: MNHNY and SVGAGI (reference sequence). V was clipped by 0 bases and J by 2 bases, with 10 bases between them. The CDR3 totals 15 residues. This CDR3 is CASSYSRRINTEAFF. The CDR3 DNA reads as TGTGCCAGCAGTTACTCGAGAAGGATAAACACTGAAGCTTTCTTT.

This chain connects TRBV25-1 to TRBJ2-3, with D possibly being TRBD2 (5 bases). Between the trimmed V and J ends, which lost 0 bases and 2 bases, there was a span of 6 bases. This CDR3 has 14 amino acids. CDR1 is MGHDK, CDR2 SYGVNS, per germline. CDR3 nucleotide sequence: TGTGCCAGCAGTGAATATCGGGACACAGATACGCAGTATTTT. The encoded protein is CASSEYRDTDTQYF.

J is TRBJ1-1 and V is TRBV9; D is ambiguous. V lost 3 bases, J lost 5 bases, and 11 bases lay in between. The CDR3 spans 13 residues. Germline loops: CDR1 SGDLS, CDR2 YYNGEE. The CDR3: CASSDSGRTEAFF. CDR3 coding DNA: TGTGCCAGCAGCGACAGCGGAAGGACTGAAGCTTTCTTT.

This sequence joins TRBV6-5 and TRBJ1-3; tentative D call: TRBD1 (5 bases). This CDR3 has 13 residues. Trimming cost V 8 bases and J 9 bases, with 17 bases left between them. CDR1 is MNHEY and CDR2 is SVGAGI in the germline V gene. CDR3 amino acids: CASCRDPRGTIYF. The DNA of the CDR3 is TGTGCCAGCTGTAGGGACCCTCGAGGCACCATATATTTT.